This T cell receptor beta chain stems from a study of neurological immune-mediated disorders. This clonotype was seen repeatedly, ten times or more. The CDR3 runs to 16 residues. The germline CDR1 and CDR2 sequences are SEHNR and FQNEAQ (reference sequence). The trim removed 5 bases at V and 3 bases at J, leaving 10 bases unmatched. 5'RACE generated cDNA with 10-nucleotide random UMIs. TCRdb used MiXCR to reprocess the 5' RACE reads, holding one entry per CDR3 protein. The sample holds about 48,000 distinct CDR3 sequences, about 25% seen once. The gene calls are TRBV7-9 and TRBJ2-5; 9 nucleotides match TRBD2. The sequenced sample consisted of PBMCs. The sequence derives from a woman aged 70-85 years in good health. CDR3 region: CASSPGSSSGKETQYF. DNA of the CDR3: TGTGCCAGCAGCCCGGGCTCGTCTAGCGGGAAAGAGACCCAGTACTTC.